The 32 T cell receptor beta chains in this list originate from one sample, sequenced in a study of cytomegalovirus exposure and HLA in healthy donors. 60 Vbeta and 13 Jbeta primers were used in PCR. Sequenced by immunoSEQ multiplex PCR; TCRdb stores in-frame clones only, minus some. The data show roughly 170,000 clones, around 68% seen once. The sample consisted of PBMCs. The receptors derive from a girl aged 10 to 17 in good health and CMV-seronegative.

In nucleotides, the CDR3 is TGTGCCAGCGGGCCAGGGGATTCACAGGGGAACTACGAGCAGTACTTC. This sequence encodes CASGPGDSQGNYEQYF. The chain combines TRBV27 with TRBJ2-7; 7 bases are a match to TRBD1. Trimming cost V 8 bases and J 3 bases; bases outside gene matches: 16. Per the germline V gene, CDR1 is MNHEY and CDR2 is SMNVEV (reference sequence). The CDR3 runs to 16 residues.

The genes are TRBV6-5 and TRBJ1-4; D unclear. Germline values: CDR1 MNHEY, CDR2 SVGAGI. The CDR3 is 13 residues long. Trimming pared 2 bases from V and 7 bases from J, leaving 8 bases between. The CDR3 is CASSYREGEKLFF. CDR3 in DNA: TGTGCCAGCAGTTACAGGGAGGGTGAAAAACTGTTTTTT.

This sequence joins TRBV19 and TRBJ2-1; no clear D. CDR1 is LNHDA and CDR2 is SQIVND in the germline V gene (reference sequence). The CDR3 runs to 12 residues. Trimming pared 5 bases from V and 6 bases from J, leaving 8 bases between. CDR3 amino acids: CASSWWANEQFF. CDR3 nucleotide sequence: TGTGCCAGTAGTTGGTGGGCCAATGAGCAGTTCTTC.

This clone has only a few counts. The rearrangement uses TRBV27 and TRBJ1-1, with D perhaps TRBD1 (6 bases). V was pared by 5 bases and J by 0 bases, with 10 bases between. CDR3 size: 14 residues. CDR1 and CDR2 from the germline V gene are MNHEY and SMNVEV (reference sequence). CDR3 coding DNA: TGTGCCAGCAGTCAGGGACAAATGAACACTGAAGCTTTCTTT. Protein sequence: CASSQGQMNTEAFF.

This clone was seen just once. The chain carries TRBV5-1 and TRBJ2-5, with 7 bases identical to TRBD1. The length of the CDR3 is 14 residues. The V gene end was trimmed by 2 bases and the J gene end by 5 bases; junction bases not matched to a gene: 6. Germline V gene data show CDR1 as SGHRS and CDR2 as YFSETQ. The CDR3 DNA reads as TGCGCCAGCAGCTTCCTCAGGGGGAGTGAGACCCAGTACTTC. This codes for CASSFLRGSETQYF.

CDR3 region: CASRTGMGQETQYF. In DNA, the CDR3 is TGTGCCAGCAGAACGGGGATGGGGCAAGAGACCCAGTACTTC. The chain carries TRBV11-2 and TRBJ2-5; perhaps TRBD2 as D (5 bases). CDR1 and CDR2 (germline): SGHAT, FQNNGV. Trimming stripped 6 bases from V and 2 bases from J, with 13 bases between. This CDR3 has 14 amino acids.

The rearrangement joins TRBV14 to TRBJ1-1; D is undetermined. Germline V gives CDR1 SGHDN, CDR2 FVKESK. The CDR3 is 13 amino acids. Trimming pared 4 bases from V and 1 base from J, leaving 7 bases between. The CDR3 reads CASSLAENTEAFF. The CDR3 bases are TGTGCCAGCAGCCTCGCAGAGAACACTGAAGCTTTCTTT. Combining the CDR3 with reference TRBV14 and TRBJ1-1 gives the whole variable domain EAGVTQFPSHSVIEKGQTVTLRCDPISGHDNLYWYRRVMGKEIKFLLHFVKESKQDESGMPNNRFLAERTGGTYSTLKVQPAELEDSGVYFCASSLAENTEAFFGQGTRLTVV.

The chain carries TRBV7-9 and TRBJ2-1; TRBD1 might be the D (6 bases). The CDR3 extends over 15 amino acids. CDR1 SEHNR and CDR2 FQNEAQ come from the germline V gene (reference sequence). V dropped 5 bases and J dropped 2 bases, with 13 bases sitting between them. As DNA, the CDR3 is TGTGCCAGCAGCCCCCGCAGGGGTACCTACAATGAGCAGTTCTTC. It encodes CASSPRRGTYNEQFF.

The chain uses TRBV14 and TRBJ1-1; D is possibly TRBD1 (6 bases). Deletions cut 2 bases from V and 1 base from J, with 14 bases between. The CDR3 is 16 amino acids. Germline V gives CDR1 SGHDN, CDR2 FVKESK. CDR3 coding DNA: TGTGCCAGCAGCCAATTAGGGGGGGTGGGGAACACTGAAGCTTTCTTT. Translation gives CASSQLGGVGNTEAFF.

The V and J genes are TRBV5-1 and TRBJ2-1; 7 nucleotides agree with TRBD2. The CDR3 totals 13 residues. Germline CDR1 and CDR2: SGHRS and YFSETQ. The V gene end was trimmed by 4 bases and the J gene end by 6 bases; junction bases not matched to a gene: 4. The CDR3 region has the DNA TGCGCCAGCAGCGAAGGCGGGGGCAATGAGCAGTTCTTC. Translation gives CASSEGGGNEQFF.

This clone was found a few times. The chain is built from TRBV6-1 and TRBJ2-7; weak D call: TRBD2 (6 bases). V shed 4 bases and J shed 1 base, with 8 bases lying between them. From germline, CDR1 is MNHNS and CDR2 SASEGT. There are 13 residues in the CDR3. In nucleotides, the CDR3 is TGTGCCAGCAGTGTGGGACTGTCCTACGAGCAGTACTTC. Its protein is CASSVGLSYEQYF.

This clone has just one count. CDR3 bases: TGCGCCAGCACCTTCCCGACAGGGGAGGGCGGCTACACCTTC. This sequence encodes CASTFPTGEGGYTF. The rearrangement links TRBV23-1 to TRBJ1-2, with TRBD1 matching 8 bases. TRBV23-1 is noted as an ORF with a role that remains uncertain. This CDR3 region has 14 residues. V was pared by 7 bases and J by 8 bases, with 12 bases of the junction left unmatched.

The V and J genes are TRBV6-4 and TRBJ2-2, with TRBD2 as a possible D gene (6 bases). V shed 2 bases and J shed 3 bases, with 7 bases lying between them. Germline CDR1 MRHNA, CDR2 SNTAGT. The CDR3 covers 14 residues. The CDR3 sequence is CASSDGEDTGELFF. The CDR3 coding sequence is TGTGCCAGCAGTGACGGGGAGGACACCGGGGAGCTGTTTTTT.

The chain joins TRBV9 to TRBJ2-5; 12 positions agree with TRBD2. V gave up 4 bases and J gave up 2 bases; unmatched junction bases: 15. In germline, CDR1 is SGDLS, CDR2 YYNGEE. The CDR3 length is 19 residues. Here the CDR3 DNA reads TGTGCCAGCAGCCCTTCTTCTATTACTAGCGGGGGGATTCAAGAGACCCAGTACTTC. Amino acids: CASSPSSITSGGIQETQYF.

The rearrangement joins TRBV7-9 to TRBJ1-1, with a possible D match to TRBD1 (6 bases). The length of the CDR3 is 16 residues. V was shortened by 2 bases and J by 1 base, with 14 bases between the two germline ends. CDR1 and CDR2 (germline): SEHNR, FQNEAQ (reference sequence). The CDR3 is CASSLWGGPPNTEAFF. The CDR3 DNA reads TGTGCCAGCAGCTTATGGGGGGGGCCCCCGAACACTGAAGCTTTCTTT. Full variable domain (rest looked up from reference TRBV7-9 and TRBJ1-1): DTGVSQNPRHKITKRGQNVTFRCDPISEHNRLYWYRQTLGQGPEFLTYFQNEAQLEKSRLLSDRFSAERPKGSFSTLEIQRTEQGDSAMYLCASSLWGGPPNTEAFFGQGTRLTVV.

The chain combines TRBV6-1 with TRBJ2-3, with 11 bases fitting TRBD1. The CDR3 is made up of 14 amino acids. V dropped 8 bases and J dropped 4; count of bases not matched to a gene: 5. Germline V gene data show CDR1 as MNHNS and CDR2 as SASEGT. In DNA form, the CDR3 reads TGTGCCAGCTCTCGGGACAGGGGGGCAGATACGCAGTATTTT. As protein: CASSRDRGADTQYF.

V usage is TRBV6-1 and J usage is TRBJ2-2; TRBD1 agrees at 7 bases. CDR3 size: 14 residues. Per germline, CDR1 MNHNS and CDR2 SASEGT. With 8 bases clipped from V and 4 bases from J, the junction kept 7 bases outside the gene matches. CDR3 region: CASYRQGFTGELFF. CDR3 coding DNA: TGTGCCAGCTATCGACAGGGATTCACCGGGGAGCTGTTTTTT.

The chain couples TRBV2 to TRBJ2-5; TRBD1 might be the D (5 bases). Trimming removed 7 bases from V and 5 bases from J, with 14 bases in between. The CDR3 has 13 residues. The germline CDR1 and CDR2 sequences are SNHLY and FYNNEI. CDR3 in DNA: TGTGCCAGCAACCAAGGGGTATTTGAGACCCAGTACTTC. It is translated as CASNQGVFETQYF.

The chain couples TRBV18 to TRBJ2-7; a possible D gene is TRBD2 (5 bases). Germline loops: CDR1 KGHSH, CDR2 LQKENI. The length of the CDR3 is 20 residues. Trimming removed 2 bases at V and 3 bases at J, with 29 bases between. The CDR3 coding sequence is TGTGCCAGCTCACCATCCGCCCAAAGTCCGACTACTACGAGCCTCTACGAGCAGTACTTC. It encodes CASSPSAQSPTTTSLYEQYF.

This chain links TRBV19 with TRBJ1-2; D is perhaps TRBD1 (5 bases). From germline, CDR1 is LNHDA and CDR2 SQIVND (reference sequence). The ends were cut back, 4 bases at V and 7 bases at J, with 13 bases in the middle. This CDR3 has 13 residues. CDR3 nucleotides: TGTGCCAGTAGTAACCGGGGGTCAGGTGGCTACACCTTC. This translates into CASSNRGSGGYTF.

This chain connects TRBV6-5 to TRBJ1-1; TRBD1 might be the D (5 bases). This CDR3 is 15 amino acids long. V was trimmed by 0 bases and J by 4 bases, leaving 12 bases between them. Germline V CDR1 and CDR2: MNHEY, SVGAGI. CDR3 in amino acids: CASSYSGAGPTEAFF. For the CDR3, the DNA is TGTGCCAGCAGTTACTCAGGGGCAGGGCCCACTGAAGCTTTCTTT.

The rearrangement uses TRBV6-6 and TRBJ1-2; D is unclear. Germline V gene sequence: CDR1 MNHNY, CDR2 SVGAGI (reference sequence). Deletions cut 8 bases from V and 8 bases from J, with 18 bases between. The CDR3 spans 13 residues. The CDR3 is CASLLSGSQGYTF. Written as DNA, the CDR3 is TGTGCCAGCCTACTGTCGGGTTCCCAAGGCTACACCTTC.

The chain couples TRBV19 to TRBJ2-7; 8 bases are shared with TRBD1. Germline V gives CDR1 LNHDA, CDR2 SQIVND (reference sequence). The CDR3 extends over 14 amino acids. The J segment lost 2 bases and the V segment lost 10 bases, leaving 10 bases of the junction unmatched. CDR3 in amino acids: CATTPGTGPYEQYF. The CDR3 nucleotides are TGTGCCACTACCCCCGGGACAGGCCCCTACGAGCAGTACTTC.

In its sample, this clone was seen a few times. The chain carries TRBV4-1 and TRBJ1-3; unclear D gene. Germline CDR1 is MGHRA and CDR2 is YSYEKL. CDR3 length equals 15 residues. Deletions cut 4 bases from V and 4 bases from J, with 14 bases between. The CDR3 region is CASSLSLGSGNTIYF. The CDR3 DNA is TGCGCCAGCAGCCTTTCCCTAGGATCGGGAAACACCATATATTTT.

This clone was seen a few times. The J gene is TRBJ1-2, the V gene TRBV6-1, with 7 positions matching TRBD1. The CDR3 covers 14 residues. The V and J ends lost 6 bases and 4 bases, in that order; junction bases with no gene match: 8. The germline CDR1 and CDR2 sequences are MNHNS and SASEGT. The CDR3 here is CASRETGRFYGYTF. CDR3 DNA: TGTGCCAGCAGGGAGACAGGGAGATTCTATGGCTACACCTTC.

The chain couples TRBV29-1 to TRBJ2-5; D remains unclear. Trimming stripped 4 bases from V and 5 bases from J, with 14 bases between. From germline, CDR1 is SQVTM and CDR2 ANQGSEA. The CDR3 has 13 residues. DNA for the CDR3: TGCAGCGTTGCTCAGAATCCGCGGGAGACCCAGTACTTC. Encoded protein: CSVAQNPRETQYF.

The chain links TRBV6-4 to TRBJ2-3, with 10 positions matching TRBD2. This CDR3 comprises 15 residues. CDR1 is MRHNA and CDR2 is SNTAGT in the germline V gene. The trim removed 5 bases at V and 1 base at J, leaving 3 bases unmatched. The CDR3 spells CASSPSGGGTDTQYF. The CDR3 nucleotides are TGTGCCAGCAGTCCTAGCGGGGGAGGCACAGATACGCAGTATTTT.

The V gene is TRBV9, the J gene TRBJ1-3; D is possibly TRBD1 (5 bases). V was cut by 4 bases and J by 4 bases, with 9 bases left in between. Germline assignment: CDR1 SGDLS and CDR2 YYNGEE. The CDR3 is 13 residues long. The CDR3 DNA reads TGTGCCAGCAGCCCTGGGGCCGGAAACACCATATATTTT. It codes for CASSPGAGNTIYF.

This clone showed up just a few times. The chain recombines TRBV6-5 with TRBJ2-2; TRBD1 is a possible D gene (5 bases). Trimming removed 5 bases at V and 5 bases at J, with 12 bases between. Per the germline V gene, CDR1 is MNHEY and CDR2 is SVGAGI. The CDR3 consists of 14 residues. CDR3 sequence: CASSARRQTGELFF. The CDR3 DNA reads TGTGCCAGCAGTGCTCGAAGACAGACCGGGGAGCTGTTTTTT.

The CDR3: CASSLDQTNTGELFF. The CDR3, as DNA: TGCGCCAGCAGCTTGGATCAGACTAACACCGGGGAGCTGTTTTTT. The chain links TRBV5-1 to TRBJ2-2, with D hard to call. With 0 bases removed from V and 2 bases from J, the gap between germline ends came to 8 bases. The length of the CDR3 is 15 residues. The germline V gene has CDR1 SGHRS and CDR2 YFSETQ.

The CDR3 nucleotides are TGTGCCAGCAGCGCCCAGGAAGGGGTACCAGCTTTCTTT. It codes for CASSAQEGVPAFF. This chain links TRBV9 with TRBJ1-1, with D perhaps TRBD1 (5 bases). This CDR3 has 13 amino acids. V lost 3 bases and J lost 10, with 16 bases in between. Germline assignment: CDR1 SGDLS and CDR2 YYNGEE.

This clone was seen more than once but under ten times. This sequence joins TRBV7-3 and TRBJ1-2, with D uncertain. CDR1 SGHTA and CDR2 FQGTGA come from the germline V gene. V lost 1 base to trimming and J lost 8 bases, with 11 bases between them. This CDR3 comprises 13 residues. The CDR3 DNA reads as TGTGCCAGCAGCTTAAATGGCCTTCAGGGCTACACCTTC. Residues: CASSLNGLQGYTF. The variable domain in full, with the rest retrieved from reference TRBV7-3 and TRBJ1-2, is GAGVSQTPSNKVTEKGKYVELRCDPISGHTALYWYRQSLGQGPEFLIYFQGTGAADDSGLPNDRFFAVRPEGSVSTLKIQRTERGDSAVYLCASSLNGLQGYTFGSGTRLTVV.